This TCR beta chain is from a study of blood T cell repertoires in COVID-19. Study summary: In each case, the material was cDNA or gDNA derived from T cells, B-cell-depleted T cells, or PBMCs.

Seattle patient enrollment occurred during active infection, with longitudinal follow-up thereafter. As handled by the study authors: Estimation of nucleated cell counts was performed using reference gene primer amplification. Assay used: immunoSEQ multiplex PCR; TCRdb lists only in-frame clones, some missing. V, J and clone size derive from that table, while D and trimming were established from the DNA sequence. The table includes hundreds of thousands of clones, approximately 85% detected once. The CDR3 spans 13 residues. With 6 bases removed from V and 8 bases from J, the gap between germline ends came to 15 bases. Germline loops: CDR1 SGHRS, CDR2 YFSETQ.

The sequence was obtained from an elderly woman with COVID-19, enrolled during active disease. The sequenced sample consisted of peripheral blood. The chain has TRBV5-1 and TRBJ1-5, with D maybe TRBD1 (6 bases). CDR3 nucleotide sequence: TGCGCCAGCACCTTTGCGCCAGGGGAGCCCCAGCATTTT. Its protein product is CASTFAPGEPQHF.